This is a list of T cell receptor beta chains from one sample in a study of blood T cell repertoires in COVID-19. TCRdb's table, derived via immunoSEQ multiplex PCR, lists solely in-frame clones and lacks some. This table has 130,000 or so clones, around 86% appearing once. The source material was peripheral blood. The receptors were sampled from a man between 45 and 60 years old with active COVID-19. Each CDR3 is given with its conserved first and last residue. Fields, in order: J gene, V gene, clone size, CDR3 protein. Size tells how often a clone was seen (once, few, many) or the class of an expanded clone, and some rows leave it out.

>TRBJ1-1|TRBV24-1|.
CATKGQGKTEAFF
>TRBJ1-5|TRBV12-3/TRBV12-4|.
CASSPGGPQHF
>TRBJ1-6|TRBV7-2|.
CASSLESRGNSPLHF
>TRBJ2-2|TRBV7-2|.
CASSWTGGTTGELFF
>TRBJ1-4|TRBV20-1|few
CSAKLLGRGFF
>TRBJ1-2|TRBV27|once
CASSLQPRGRFYGYTF
>TRBJ2-2|TRBV6-5|once
CASSSTGGITGELFF
>TRBJ2-5|TRBV5-1|.
CASSPGRYSRGEETQYF
>TRBJ2-7|TRBV5-1|.
CASSLGGQGPSYEQYF
>TRBJ1-2|TRBV4-1|.
CAGSARSAGESYTF
>TRBJ1-1|TRBV20-1|.
CSAEQGSEAFF
>TRBJ2-7|TRBV7-2|.
CASSPGDEQYF
>TRBJ2-5|TRBV5-6|few
CASSPRRGGVETQYF
>TRBJ2-1|TRBV10-3|.
CASGGQINEQFF
>TRBJ2-7|TRBV7-9|few
CASSPTVGQGTYEQYF
>TRBJ1-4|TRBV12-3/TRBV12-4|.
CASSSSLTDVLFF
>TRBJ1-1|TRBV29-1|.
CSASPGGYNTEAFF
>TRBJ2-3|TRBV30|.
CAWSQGSSTDTQYF
>TRBJ1-2|TRBV6-2/TRBV6-3|few
CASSPLYGYTF
>TRBJ2-7|TRBV7-2|.
CASSSQLAGGHEQYF
>TRBJ1-2|TRBV29-1|.
CSVAGTGDYGYTF
>TRBJ2-5|TRBV4-1|.
CASSQAGQSQETQYF
>TRBJ1-1|TRBV5-1|.
CASSQYGDRAEAFF
>TRBJ2-6|TRBV7-8|.
CASSFSGVATSGANVLTF
>TRBJ2-1|TRBV24-1|.
CATSDFQRGAFFF
>TRBJ2-1|TRBV9|.
CASSTSGGANEQFF
>TRBJ1-3|TRBV20-1|.
CSAGDFYSGNTIYF
>TRBJ2-5|TRBV9|few
CASSVGAGGRPETQYF
>TRBJ2-6|TRBV10-1|.
CASSDRESGANVLTF
>TRBJ2-5|TRBV12-3/TRBV12-4|.
CASRTGIAQYF
>TRBJ2-7|TRBV7-2|.
CASSGTGSSYEQYF
>TRBJ2-3|TRBV9|.
CASSAGLLVQDTQYF
>TRBJ2-1|TRBV6-4|.
CASTHAAGEGEQFF
>TRBJ1-1|TRBV30|once
CAWSVRGGLNTEAFF
>TRBJ2-1|TRBV13|.
CASRKDRGSYNEQFF
>TRBJ1-5|TRBV10-1|.
CASSDSGTGCFQPQHF
>TRBJ1-2|TRBV9|.
CASRPPYLYTQNGYGYTF
>TRBJ2-2|TRBV3-1/TRBV3-2|.
CASSPGTSGGSGELFF
>TRBJ2-1|TRBV6-2/TRBV6-3|once
CASSSVRTGGSRGGEQFF
>TRBJ2-7|TRBV14|.
CASSHVTAGFPYEQYF
>TRBJ2-4|TRBV21-1|.
CASPPRGGWGILGYF
>TRBJ2-1|TRBV6-2/TRBV6-3|once
CASSFQQPGSNEQFF
>TRBJ2-7|TRBV21-1|.
CASSNLTGHHEQYF
>TRBJ2-1|TRBV6-2/TRBV6-3|once
CASSYSRGGRTNEQFF
>TRBJ2-7|TRBV2|.
CASSVLGGSEQYF
>TRBJ2-2|TRBV7-6|.
CASSLSGGAVGELFF
>TRBJ1-2|TRBV12-3/TRBV12-4|.
CASSSDRRTGYTF
>TRBJ2-1|TRBV14|.
CASSQGLAANAYNEQFF
>TRBJ1-5|TRBV7-2|.
CASSPDRSQPQHF
>TRBJ1-6|TRBV9|.
CASSRNRGQDSPLHF
>TRBJ2-7|TRBV19|many
CASSNQGTQYEQYF
>TRBJ2-3|TRBV24-1|.
CATGVETPRYF
>TRBJ1-4|TRBV6-5|once
CASSPSRGINEKLFF